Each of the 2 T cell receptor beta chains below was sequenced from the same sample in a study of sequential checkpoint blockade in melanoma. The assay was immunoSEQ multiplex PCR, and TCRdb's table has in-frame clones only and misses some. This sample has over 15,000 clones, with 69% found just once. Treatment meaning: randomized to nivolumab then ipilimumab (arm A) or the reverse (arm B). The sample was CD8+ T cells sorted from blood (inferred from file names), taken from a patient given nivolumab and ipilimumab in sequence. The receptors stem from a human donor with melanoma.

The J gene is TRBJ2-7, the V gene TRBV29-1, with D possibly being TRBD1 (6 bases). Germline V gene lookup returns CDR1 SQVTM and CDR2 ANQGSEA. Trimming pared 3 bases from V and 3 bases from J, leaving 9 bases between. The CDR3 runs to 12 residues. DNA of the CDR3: TGCAGCGTTGAGGACAGACACTACGAGCAGTACTTC. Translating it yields CSVEDRHYEQYF.

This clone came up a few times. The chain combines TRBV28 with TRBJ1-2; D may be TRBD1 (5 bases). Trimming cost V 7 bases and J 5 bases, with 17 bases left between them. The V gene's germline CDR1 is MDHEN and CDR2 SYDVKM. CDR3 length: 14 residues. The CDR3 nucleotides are TGTGCCAGCATCACCGGGGGGGGTTATTATGGCTACACCTTC. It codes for CASITGGGYYGYTF.